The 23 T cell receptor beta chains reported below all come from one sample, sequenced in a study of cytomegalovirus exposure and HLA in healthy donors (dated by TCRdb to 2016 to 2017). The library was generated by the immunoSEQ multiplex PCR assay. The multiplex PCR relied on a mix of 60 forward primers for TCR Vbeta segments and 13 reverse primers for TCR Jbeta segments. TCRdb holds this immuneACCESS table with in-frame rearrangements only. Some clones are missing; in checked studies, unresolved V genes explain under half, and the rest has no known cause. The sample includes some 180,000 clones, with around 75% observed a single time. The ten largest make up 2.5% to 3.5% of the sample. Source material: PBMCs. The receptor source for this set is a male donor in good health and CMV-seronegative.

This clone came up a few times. The CDR3 loop reads CASSVDLSFSGNTIYF. The CDR3, as DNA: TGTGCCAGCAGCGTAGATCTGAGTTTCTCTGGAAACACCATATATTTT. The J gene is TRBJ1-3, the V gene TRBV9; D not certain. Deletions cut 0 bases from V and 0 bases from J, with 10 bases between. The length of the CDR3 is 16 residues. From germline, CDR1 is SGDLS and CDR2 YYNGEE.

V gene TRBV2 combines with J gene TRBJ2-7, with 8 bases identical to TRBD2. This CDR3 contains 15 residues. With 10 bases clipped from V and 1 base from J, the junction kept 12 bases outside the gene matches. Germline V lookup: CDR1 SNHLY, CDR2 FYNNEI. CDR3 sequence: CATKTAGDLSYEQYF. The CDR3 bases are TGTGCCACCAAGACAGCGGGAGACCTTTCCTACGAGCAGTACTTC.

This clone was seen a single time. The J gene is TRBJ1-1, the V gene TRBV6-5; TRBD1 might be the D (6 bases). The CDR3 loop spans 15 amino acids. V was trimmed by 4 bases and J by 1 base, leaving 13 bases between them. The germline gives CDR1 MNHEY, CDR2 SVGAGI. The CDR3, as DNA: TGTGCCAGCAGTTTTGTACCGGGACAGAACACTGAAGCTTTCTTT. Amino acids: CASSFVPGQNTEAFF.

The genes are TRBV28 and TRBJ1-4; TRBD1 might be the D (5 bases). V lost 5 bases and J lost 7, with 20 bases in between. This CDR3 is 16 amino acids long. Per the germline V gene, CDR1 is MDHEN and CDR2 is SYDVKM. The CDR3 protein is CASSPMLGGHSEKLFF. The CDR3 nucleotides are TGTGCCAGCAGTCCTATGTTGGGGGGTCACTCTGAAAAACTGTTTTTT.

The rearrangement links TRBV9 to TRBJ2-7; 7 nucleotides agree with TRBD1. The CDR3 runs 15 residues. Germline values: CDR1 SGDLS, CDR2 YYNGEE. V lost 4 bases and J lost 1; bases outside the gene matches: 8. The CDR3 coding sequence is TGTGCCAGCAGCAGAGGGGCGACAGGGTCCTACGAGCAGTACTTC. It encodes CASSRGATGSYEQYF. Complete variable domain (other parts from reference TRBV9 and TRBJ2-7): DSGVTQTPKHLITATGQRVTLRCSPRSGDLSVYWYQQSLDQGLQFLIQYYNGEERAKGNILERFSAQQFPDLHSELNLSSLELGDSALYFCASSRGATGSYEQYFGPGTRLTVT.

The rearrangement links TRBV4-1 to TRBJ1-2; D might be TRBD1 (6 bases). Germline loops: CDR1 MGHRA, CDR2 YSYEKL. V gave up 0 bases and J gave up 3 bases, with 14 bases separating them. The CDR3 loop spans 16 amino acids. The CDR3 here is CASSQDRQGNYYGYTF. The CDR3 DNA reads TGCGCCAGCAGCCAAGATAGGCAGGGGAATTACTATGGCTACACCTTC.

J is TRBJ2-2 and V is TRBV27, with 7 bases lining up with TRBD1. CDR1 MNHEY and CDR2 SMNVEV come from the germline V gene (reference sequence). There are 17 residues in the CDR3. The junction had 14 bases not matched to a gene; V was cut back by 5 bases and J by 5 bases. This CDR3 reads CASSRSVRGPGTGELFF. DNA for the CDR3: TGTGCCAGCAGTCGCTCAGTAAGGGGGCCGGGAACCGGGGAGCTGTTTTTT.

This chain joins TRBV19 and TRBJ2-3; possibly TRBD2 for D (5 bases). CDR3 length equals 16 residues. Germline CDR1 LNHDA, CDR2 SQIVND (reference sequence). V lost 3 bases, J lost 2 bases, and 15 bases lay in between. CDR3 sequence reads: CASSITTRGATDTQYF. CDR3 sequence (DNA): TGTGCCAGTAGTATTACAACCCGGGGAGCCACAGATACGCAGTATTTT.

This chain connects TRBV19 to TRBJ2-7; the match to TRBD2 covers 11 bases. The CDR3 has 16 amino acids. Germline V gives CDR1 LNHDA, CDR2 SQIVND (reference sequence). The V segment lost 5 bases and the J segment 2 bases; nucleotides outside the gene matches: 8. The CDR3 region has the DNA TGTGCCAGTAGTCGAGGGGGACTAGCGGACCCCTACGAGCAGTACTTC. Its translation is CASSRGGLADPYEQYF.

The CDR3: CATSKDRGTRQPQHF. The CDR3 DNA is TGTGCCACCAGCAAGGACAGGGGAACGAGGCAGCCCCAGCATTTT. The genes are TRBV15 and TRBJ1-5, with 9 positions matching TRBD1. CDR1 and CDR2 (germline): LNHNV, YYDKDF (reference sequence). The V and J ends lost 4 bases and 7 bases, in that order; junction bases with no gene match: 8. The CDR3 loop spans 15 amino acids.

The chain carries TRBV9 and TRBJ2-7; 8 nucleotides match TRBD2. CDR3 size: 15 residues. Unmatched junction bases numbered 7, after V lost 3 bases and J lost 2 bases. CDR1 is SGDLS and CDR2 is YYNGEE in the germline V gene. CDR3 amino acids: CASSGSPSGPYEQYF. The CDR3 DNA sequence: TGTGCCAGCAGCGGATCACCTAGCGGGCCCTACGAGCAGTACTTC.

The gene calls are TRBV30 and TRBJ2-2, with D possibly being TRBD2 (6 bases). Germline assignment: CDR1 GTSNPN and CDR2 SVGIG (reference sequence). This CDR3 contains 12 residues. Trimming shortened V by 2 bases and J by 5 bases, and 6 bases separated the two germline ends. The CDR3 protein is CAWSSGTGELFF. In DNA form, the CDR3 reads TGTGCCTGGAGTAGCGGGACCGGGGAGCTGTTTTTT.

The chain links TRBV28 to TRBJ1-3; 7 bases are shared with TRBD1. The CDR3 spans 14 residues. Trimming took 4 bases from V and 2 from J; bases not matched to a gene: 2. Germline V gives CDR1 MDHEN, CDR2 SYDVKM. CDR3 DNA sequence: TGTGCCAGCAGTTCAGGGGGAACTGGAAACACCATATATTTT. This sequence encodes CASSSGGTGNTIYF.

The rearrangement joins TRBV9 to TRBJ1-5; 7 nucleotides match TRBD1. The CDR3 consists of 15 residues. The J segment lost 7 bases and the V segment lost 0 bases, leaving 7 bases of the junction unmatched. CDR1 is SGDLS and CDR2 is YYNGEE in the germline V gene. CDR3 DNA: TGTGCCAGCAGCGTAGGGGAAGGGGGCTGGCAGCCCCAGCATTTT. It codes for CASSVGEGGWQPQHF.

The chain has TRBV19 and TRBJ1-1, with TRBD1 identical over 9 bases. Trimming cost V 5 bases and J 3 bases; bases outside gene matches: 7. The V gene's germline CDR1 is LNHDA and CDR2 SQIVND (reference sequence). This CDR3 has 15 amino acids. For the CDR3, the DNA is TGTGCCAGTAGTGGACACAGGGGGCAATACACTGAAGCTTTCTTT. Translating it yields CASSGHRGQYTEAFF.

CDR3 amino acids: CASRELAGETQYF. The CDR3 coding sequence is TGTGCCAGCAGAGAACTAGCGGGAGAGACCCAGTACTTC. The chain employs TRBV6-6 and TRBJ2-5, with 9 bases lining up with TRBD2. V trimming: 6 bases; J trimming: 4 bases; junction bases outside the gene matches: 3. CDR3 length equals 13 residues. CDR1 is MNHNY, CDR2 SVGAGI, per germline (reference sequence).

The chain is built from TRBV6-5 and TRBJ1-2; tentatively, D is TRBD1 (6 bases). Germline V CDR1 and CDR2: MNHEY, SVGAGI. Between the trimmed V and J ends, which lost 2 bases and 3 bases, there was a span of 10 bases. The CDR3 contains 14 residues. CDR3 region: CASSYGGRDYGYTF. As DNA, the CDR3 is TGTGCCAGCAGTTACGGGGGCCGGGACTATGGCTACACCTTC.

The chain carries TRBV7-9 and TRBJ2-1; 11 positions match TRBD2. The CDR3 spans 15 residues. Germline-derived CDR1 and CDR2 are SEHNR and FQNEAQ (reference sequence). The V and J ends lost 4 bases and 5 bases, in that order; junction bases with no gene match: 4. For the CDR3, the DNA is TGTGCCAGCAGCTCCGCGGGACTAGCGGACAATGAGCAGTTCTTC. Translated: CASSSAGLADNEQFF.

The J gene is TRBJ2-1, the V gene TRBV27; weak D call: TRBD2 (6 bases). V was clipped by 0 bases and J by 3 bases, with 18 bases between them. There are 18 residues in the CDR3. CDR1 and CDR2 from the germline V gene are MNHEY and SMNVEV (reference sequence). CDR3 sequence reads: CASSLSPPGTSFYNEQFF. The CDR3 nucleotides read TGTGCCAGCAGTTTATCCCCCCCCGGGACTTCCTTCTACAATGAGCAGTTCTTC.

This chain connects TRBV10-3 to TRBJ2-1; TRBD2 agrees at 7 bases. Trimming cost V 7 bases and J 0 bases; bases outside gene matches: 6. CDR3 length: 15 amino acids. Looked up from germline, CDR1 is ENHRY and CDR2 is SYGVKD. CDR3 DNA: TGTGCCATCACGGCGGGAGCGAGCTCCTACAATGAGCAGTTCTTC. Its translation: CAITAGASSYNEQFF.

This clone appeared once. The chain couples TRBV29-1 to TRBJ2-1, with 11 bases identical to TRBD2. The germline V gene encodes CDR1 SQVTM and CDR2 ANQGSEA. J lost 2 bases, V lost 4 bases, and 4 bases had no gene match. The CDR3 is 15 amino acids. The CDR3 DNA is TGCAGCGTTGGGGGACTAGCGGTGACCTACAATGAGCAGTTCTTC. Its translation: CSVGGLAVTYNEQFF.

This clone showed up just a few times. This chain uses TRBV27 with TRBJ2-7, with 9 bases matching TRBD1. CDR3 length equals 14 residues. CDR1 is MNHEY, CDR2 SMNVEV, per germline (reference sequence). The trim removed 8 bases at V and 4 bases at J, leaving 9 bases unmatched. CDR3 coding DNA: TGTGCCAGCCGTAGGGGGACAGGGAGTTACGAGCAGTACTTC. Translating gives CASRRGTGSYEQYF.

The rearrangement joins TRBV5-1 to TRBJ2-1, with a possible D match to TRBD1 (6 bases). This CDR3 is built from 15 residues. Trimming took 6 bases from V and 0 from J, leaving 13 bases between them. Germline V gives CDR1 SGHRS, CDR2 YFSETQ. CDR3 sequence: CASNIGQSSYNEQFF. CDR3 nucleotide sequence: TGCGCCAGCAACATTGGACAGAGCTCCTACAATGAGCAGTTCTTC.